A selection of T cell receptor beta chains follows, all from one sample in a study of cytomegalovirus exposure and HLA in healthy donors. This table comes from immunoSEQ multiplex PCR, and its TCRdb copy is limited to in-frame clones, with some not included. The data show more than 100,000 clones, about 81% seen once. The sequencing input was PBMCs. Receptors originate from a woman in her forties or fifties in good health and CMV-seropositive. Each CDR3 is given with its conserved first and last residue. A D gene is named only where the DNA matches it firmly. Rows may omit the clone size; those that give it use once, few, many or a size class.

>TRBJ1-1|13|.|TRBV7-8|.
CASSRGGTTEAFF
TGTGCCAGCAGCCGAGGAGGGACCACTGAAGCTTTCTTT
>TRBJ2-3|14|.|TRBV6-5|.
CASSYRGIADTQYF
TGTGCCAGCAGTTATCGCGGGATCGCAGATACGCAGTATTTT
>TRBJ1-1|15|.|TRBV27|TRBD1
CASSLSGTGGTEAFF
TGTGCCAGCAGTTTATCGGGGACAGGGGGCACTGAAGCTTTCTTT
>TRBJ2-3|12|.|TRBV9|.
CASSVAGDTQYF
TGTGCCAGCAGCGTAGCCGGGGATACGCAGTATTTT
>TRBJ1-1|15|few|TRBV4-3|.
CASSQEPGVGFWTFF
TGCGCCAGCAGCCAAGAACCAGGCGTGGGTTTTTGGACTTTCTTT
>TRBJ2-7|12|few|TRBV29-1|.
CSVDLWPTGQYF
TGCAGCGTTGATCTATGGCCTACGGGGCAGTACTTC
>TRBJ1-3|15|.|TRBV5-4|TRBD1
CASSSTGDSGNTIYF
TGTGCCAGCAGCTCCACAGGGGACTCTGGAAACACCATATATTTT
>TRBJ2-1|16|.|TRBV27|TRBD2
CASSLGTSGGGNEQFF
TGTGCCAGCAGTTTAGGGACTAGCGGGGGTGGGAATGAGCAGTTCTTC
>TRBJ1-1|13|.|TRBV7-9|.
CASSLASGTEAFF
TGTGCCAGCAGCTTAGCGTCGGGAACTGAAGCTTTCTTT
>TRBJ1-2|15|.|TRBV5-4|TRBD1
CASSGTGAPNYGYTF
TGTGCCAGCTCCGGGACAGGGGCCCCTAACTATGGCTACACCTTC
>TRBJ2-7|13|few|TRBV11-2|.
CASSPGLIYEQYF
TGTGCCAGCAGCCCGGGACTCATCTACGAGCAGTACTTC
>TRBJ2-1|15|.|TRBV19|TRBD2
CAIRPGTSGDNEQFF
TGTGCCATACGCCCCGGGACTAGCGGGGACAATGAGCAGTTCTTC
>TRBJ2-3|14|.|TRBV19|TRBD2
CAASLAGGPDTQYF
TGTGCCGCCAGCCTAGCGGGGGGGCCGGATACGCAGTATTTT
>TRBJ1-1|13|.|TRBV6-6|.
CASSYSGPPEAFF
TGTGCCAGCAGTTACTCTGGGCCCCCTGAAGCTTTCTTT
>TRBJ2-7|15|.|TRBV14|TRBD1
CASSPQTGFTYEQYF
TGTGCCAGCAGCCCCCAGACAGGGTTCACCTACGAGCAGTACTTC
>TRBJ2-2|13|.|TRBV6-1|.
CASSLSYSGELFF
TGTGCCAGCAGCCTCAGTTATTCCGGGGAGCTGTTTTTT
>TRBJ2-1|15|.|TRBV4-2|.
CASSQTGDSYNEQFF
TGTGCCAGCAGCCAGACGGGTGACTCCTACAATGAGCAGTTCTTC